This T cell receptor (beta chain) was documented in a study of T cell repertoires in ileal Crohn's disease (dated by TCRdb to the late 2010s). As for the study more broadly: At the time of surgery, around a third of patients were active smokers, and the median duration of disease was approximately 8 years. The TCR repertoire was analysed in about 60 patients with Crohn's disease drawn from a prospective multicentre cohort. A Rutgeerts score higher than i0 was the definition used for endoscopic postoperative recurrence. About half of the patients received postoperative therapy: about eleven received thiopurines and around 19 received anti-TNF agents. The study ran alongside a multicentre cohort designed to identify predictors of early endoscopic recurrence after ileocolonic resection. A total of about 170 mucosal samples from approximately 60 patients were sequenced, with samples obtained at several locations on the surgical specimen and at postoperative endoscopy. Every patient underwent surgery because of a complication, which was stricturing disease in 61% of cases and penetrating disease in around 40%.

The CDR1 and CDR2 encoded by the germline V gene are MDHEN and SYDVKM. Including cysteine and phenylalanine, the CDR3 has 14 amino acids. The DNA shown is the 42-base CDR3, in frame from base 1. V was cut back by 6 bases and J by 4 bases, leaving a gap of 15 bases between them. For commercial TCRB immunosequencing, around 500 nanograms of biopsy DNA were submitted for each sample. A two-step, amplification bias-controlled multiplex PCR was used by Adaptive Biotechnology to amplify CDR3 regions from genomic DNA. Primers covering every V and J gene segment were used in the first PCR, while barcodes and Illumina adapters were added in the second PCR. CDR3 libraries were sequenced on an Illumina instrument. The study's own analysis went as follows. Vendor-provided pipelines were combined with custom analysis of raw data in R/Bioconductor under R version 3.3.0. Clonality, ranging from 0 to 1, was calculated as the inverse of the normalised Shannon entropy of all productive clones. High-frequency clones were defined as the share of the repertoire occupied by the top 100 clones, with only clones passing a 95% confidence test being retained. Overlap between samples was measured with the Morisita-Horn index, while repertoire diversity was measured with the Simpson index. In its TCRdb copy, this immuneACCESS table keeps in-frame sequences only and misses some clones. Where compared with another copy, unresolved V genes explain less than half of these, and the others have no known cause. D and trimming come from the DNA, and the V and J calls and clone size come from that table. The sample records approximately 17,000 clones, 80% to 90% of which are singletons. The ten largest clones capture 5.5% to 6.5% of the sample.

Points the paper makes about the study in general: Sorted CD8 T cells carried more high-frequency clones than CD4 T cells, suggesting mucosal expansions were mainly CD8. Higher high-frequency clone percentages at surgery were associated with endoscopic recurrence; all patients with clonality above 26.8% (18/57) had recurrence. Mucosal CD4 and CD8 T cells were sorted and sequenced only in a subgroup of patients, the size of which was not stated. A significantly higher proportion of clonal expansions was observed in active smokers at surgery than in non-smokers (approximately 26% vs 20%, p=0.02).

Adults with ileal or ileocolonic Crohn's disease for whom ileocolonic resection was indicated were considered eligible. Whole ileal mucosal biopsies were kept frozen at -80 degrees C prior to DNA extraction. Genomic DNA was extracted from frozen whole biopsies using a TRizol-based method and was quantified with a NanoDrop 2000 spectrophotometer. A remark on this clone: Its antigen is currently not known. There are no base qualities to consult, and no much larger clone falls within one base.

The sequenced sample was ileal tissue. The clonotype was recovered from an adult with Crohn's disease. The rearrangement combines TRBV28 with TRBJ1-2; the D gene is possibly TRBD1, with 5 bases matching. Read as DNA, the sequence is TGTGCCAGCAGACACGGGGGGGTAGGCTATGGCTACACCTTC. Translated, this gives CASRHGGVGYGYTF.